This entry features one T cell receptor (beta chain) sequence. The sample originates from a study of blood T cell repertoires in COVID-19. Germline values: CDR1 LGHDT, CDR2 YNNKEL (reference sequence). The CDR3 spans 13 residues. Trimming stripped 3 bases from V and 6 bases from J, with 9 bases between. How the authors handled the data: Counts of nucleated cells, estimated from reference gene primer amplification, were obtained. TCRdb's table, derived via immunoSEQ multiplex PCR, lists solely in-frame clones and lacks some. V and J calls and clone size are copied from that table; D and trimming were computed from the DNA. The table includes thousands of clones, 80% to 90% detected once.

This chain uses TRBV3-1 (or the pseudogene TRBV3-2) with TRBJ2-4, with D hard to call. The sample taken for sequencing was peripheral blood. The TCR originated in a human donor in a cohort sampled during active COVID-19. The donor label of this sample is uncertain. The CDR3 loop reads CASSQTTLNIQYF. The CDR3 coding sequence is TGTGCCAGCAGCCAGACAACCCTAAACATTCAGTACTTC.